This T cell receptor beta chain was captured in a study of shared clonotypes between healthy human individuals (dated by TCRdb to 2020 to 2021). Background on the whole study: The cohort included three men and a couple of women between 18 and 49 years of age. For each donor, CD4 naive and CD4 memory were each given three plates, CD8 naive was given two plates, and CD8 memory was given one plate. Blood TCR repertoires of a handful of healthy adults were deeply sequenced to estimate repertoire size and the extent of clonotype sharing between individuals. Different laboratories and diverse techniques were used to prepare libraries and sequence TCR repertoires, to increase sequencing depth and limit assay-specific biases. Leukapheresis yielded between about 0.94 and 8.9 billion PBMCs per donor. Summary of the overall study and its limitations: About 5% of naive CD4, 3.5% of naive CD8, 2% to 2.5% of memory CD4, and about 0.4% of memory CD8 clonotypes were shared across several donors. Sampling was restricted to blood, and TCR repertoires in tissues likely differ from the TCR repertoires found in blood. Based on pairwise subsampling, the degree of clonotype sharing among donors was expected to be affected by sequencing depth. Higher generation probabilities were observed for clonotypes shared by all four sorted-subset donors than for non-shared clonotypes. Rarefaction of sorted-subset datasets indicated incomplete sequencing despite the large sequencing depth. Naive subsets generally had larger estimated clonotype richness than memory subsets. The genetic and exposure-history diversity represented was limited by the small number of donors.

Using the deep immunoSEQ assay, TCR CDR3 regions were amplified from genomic DNA by multiplex PCR. For each cell subset, the extracted genomic DNA was distributed evenly across all wells of several immunoSEQ 96-well plates, and each plate served as one replicate. Each replicate PCR for sorted subsets received 200 ng genomic DNA, equal to about 30,000 T cell genomes. Purified libraries were measured with a Qubit 3.0 fluorometer, size-checked on a Bioanalyzer 2100, and measured again with the KAPA Library Quantification kit. Every immunoSEQ 96-well plate was sequenced on a separate single-read 150-cycle Illumina NextSeq 550 flow cell. Regarding the original processing steps: The immunoSEQ output contained only junctional sequences without quality scores, so filtering could not match that applied to full-length reads. To assign V/J genes and CDR3, sequences were annotated using PyIR, a Python wrapper for IgBLAST v1.9, with IMGT germline references. Reads were filtered out if the reads had weak V/J assignments (E-value above 1e-6), no CDR3, stop codons, out-of-frame junctions, or ambiguous translated residues. V3J clonotypes were defined as sequences sharing an identical inferred V gene, J gene, and CDR3 amino acid sequence. Percentage overlap between repertoires was calculated by dividing the number of shared unique clonotypes by the size of the smaller repertoire. Three approaches were used to assess repertoire richness: RTK rarefaction, the Chao1 estimator, and Recon v2.1 estimates of unobserved clonotypes. For all TCRbeta clonotypes obtained by the gDNA method from a few donors, generation probabilities were computed with OLGA. TCRdb stores this immuneACCESS table with in-frame sequences only. Part of the clones is absent; in the studies checked, under half of the shortfall reflects unresolved V genes, and no reason is known for the rest. V, J and clone size are those of that table, while D and trimming were read from the DNA. The sample data list millions of clones, and less than 95% of these were observed just once. Of the sample, more than 0.95% is held by the ten largest clones.

CD8 naive samples were CD45RO-negative cells positively selected for CCR7, giving a CD45RA+CCR7+ population that excluded TemRA cells. Donors were healthy HIV-negative adults with no recently reported acute infections or vaccinations. Every donor was a Caucasian adult living in Nashville, Tennessee, USA. Blood was obtained by leukapheresis, after which PBMCs were separated by Ficoll-Histopaque density gradient centrifugation and cryopreserved in liquid nitrogen vapor phase. Analytical flow cytometry was used to check the purity and quantity of every magnetically sorted T cell population. Each sorted fraction had its genomic DNA isolated and then quantified by UV absorbance on a Nanodrop 2000c. Comment on this clone: The antigen this receptor binds is unknown. The input lacks base qualities; no much larger clone sits a single base away.

As encoded in the germline V gene, CDR1 is SGHDT while CDR2 is YYEEEE. Trimming leaves V shorter by 4 bases and J shorter by 2 bases, with the junction holding 13 bases beyond the gene matches. Taken from cysteine to phenylalanine, the CDR3 has 18 residues. Of all the DNA, just the CDR3 is kept, 54 bases in frame from base 1. The sequence came from a man aged 18 to 35 in good health. The receptor chain draws on TRBV5-6 and TRBJ2-3; TRBD2 fits 10 bases in the junction. Material: naive CD8+ T cells sorted from blood. In light of the paper, this sample's cell subset or site label describes: CD45RA+CCR7+. The sequenced DNA: TGTGCCAGCAGCCGGGGGCTAGCGGGAGTTCCTTCCACAGATACGCAGTATTTT. Translated, this gives CASSRGLAGVPSTDTQYF.